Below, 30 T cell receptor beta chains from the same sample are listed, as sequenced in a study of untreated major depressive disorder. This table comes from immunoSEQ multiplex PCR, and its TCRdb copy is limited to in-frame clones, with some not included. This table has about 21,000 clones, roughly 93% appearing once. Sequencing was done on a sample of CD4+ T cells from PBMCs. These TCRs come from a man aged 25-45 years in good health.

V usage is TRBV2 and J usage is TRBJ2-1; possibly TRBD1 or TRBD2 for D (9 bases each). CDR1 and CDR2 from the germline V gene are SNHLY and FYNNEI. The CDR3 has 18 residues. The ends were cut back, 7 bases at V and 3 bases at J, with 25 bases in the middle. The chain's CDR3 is CASTRTGVAAGGYNEQFF. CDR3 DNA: TGTGCCAGCACAAGGACAGGGGTTGCAGCGGGAGGCTACAATGAGCAGTTCTTC.

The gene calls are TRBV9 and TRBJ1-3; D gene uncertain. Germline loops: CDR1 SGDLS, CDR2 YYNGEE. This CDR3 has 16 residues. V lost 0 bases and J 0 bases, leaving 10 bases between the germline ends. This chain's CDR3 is CASSVEGGPSGNTIYF. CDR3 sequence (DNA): TGTGCCAGCAGCGTAGAGGGAGGCCCCTCTGGAAACACCATATATTTT.

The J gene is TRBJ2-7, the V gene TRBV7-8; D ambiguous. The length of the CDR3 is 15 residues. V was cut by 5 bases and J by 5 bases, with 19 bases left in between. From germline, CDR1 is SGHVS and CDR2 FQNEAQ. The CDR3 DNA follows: TGTGCCAGCAGCCCACGTCTAGTAAGCTCGGACGAGCAGTACTTC. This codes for CASSPRLVSSDEQYF.

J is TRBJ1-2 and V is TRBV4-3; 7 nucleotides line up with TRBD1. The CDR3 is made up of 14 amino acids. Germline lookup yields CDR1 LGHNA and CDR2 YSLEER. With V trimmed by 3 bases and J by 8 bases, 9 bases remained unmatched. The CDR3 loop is CASSQGDRVRGYTF. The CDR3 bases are TGCGCCAGCAGCCAGGGTGACAGGGTGAGGGGCTACACCTTC.

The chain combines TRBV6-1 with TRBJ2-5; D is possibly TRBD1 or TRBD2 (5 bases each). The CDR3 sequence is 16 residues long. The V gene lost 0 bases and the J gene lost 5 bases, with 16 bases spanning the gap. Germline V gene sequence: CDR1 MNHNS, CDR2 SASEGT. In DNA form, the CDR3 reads TGTGCCAGCAGTGAAGCAGCGGCAGGGTGGGATGAGACCCAGTACTTC. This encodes CASSEAAAGWDETQYF.

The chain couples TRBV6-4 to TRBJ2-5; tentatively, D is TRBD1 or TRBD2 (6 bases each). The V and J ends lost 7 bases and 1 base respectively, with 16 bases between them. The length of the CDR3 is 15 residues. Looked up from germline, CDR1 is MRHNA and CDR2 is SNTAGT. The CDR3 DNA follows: TGTGCCAGCACCCCAACGGGGGCGGCCCAAGAGACCCAGTACTTC. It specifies CASTPTGAAQETQYF.

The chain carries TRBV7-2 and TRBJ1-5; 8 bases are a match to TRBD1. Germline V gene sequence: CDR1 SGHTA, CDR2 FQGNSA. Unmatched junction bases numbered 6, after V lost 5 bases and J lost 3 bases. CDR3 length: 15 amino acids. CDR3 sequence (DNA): TGTGCCAGCAGCATCGGACAGGGCTCCAATCAGCCCCAGCATTTT. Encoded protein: CASSIGQGSNQPQHF.

CDR3 residues: CASSLRQGASDTQYF. The CDR3 nucleotides read TGTGCCAGCAGCTTACGACAGGGGGCGTCTGATACGCAGTATTTT. The genes are TRBV7-3 and TRBJ2-3, with 10 bases matching TRBD1. Unmatched junction bases numbered 5, after V lost 2 bases and J lost 6 bases. Germline assignment: CDR1 SGHTA and CDR2 FQGTGA. The CDR3 is 15 residues long.

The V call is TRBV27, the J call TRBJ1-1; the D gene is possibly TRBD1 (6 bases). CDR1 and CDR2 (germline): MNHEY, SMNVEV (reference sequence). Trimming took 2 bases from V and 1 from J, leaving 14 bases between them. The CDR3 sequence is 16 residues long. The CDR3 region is CASSLLFTGRNTEAFF. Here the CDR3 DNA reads TGTGCCAGCAGTTTACTCTTTACAGGGAGGAACACTGAAGCTTTCTTT.

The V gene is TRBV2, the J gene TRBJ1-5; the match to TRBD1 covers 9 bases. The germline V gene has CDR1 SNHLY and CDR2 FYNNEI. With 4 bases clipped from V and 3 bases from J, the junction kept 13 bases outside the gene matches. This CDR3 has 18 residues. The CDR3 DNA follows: TGTGCCAGCAGTGCAGGGACAGGGCTCTATTTCTACAATCAGCCCCAGCATTTT. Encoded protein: CASSAGTGLYFYNQPQHF. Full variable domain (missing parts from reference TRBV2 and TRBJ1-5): EPEVTQTPSHQVTQMGQEVILRCVPISNHLYFYWYRQILGQKVEFLVSFYNNEISEKSEIFDDQFSVERPDGSNFTLKIRSTKLEDSAMYFCASSAGTGLYFYNQPQHFGDGTRLSIL.

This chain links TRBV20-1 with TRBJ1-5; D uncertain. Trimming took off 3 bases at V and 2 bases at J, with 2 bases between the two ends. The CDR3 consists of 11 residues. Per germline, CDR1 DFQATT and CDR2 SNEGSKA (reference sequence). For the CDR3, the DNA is TGCAGTGCTAGCGGCAATCAGCCCCAGCATTTT. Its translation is CSASGNQPQHF.

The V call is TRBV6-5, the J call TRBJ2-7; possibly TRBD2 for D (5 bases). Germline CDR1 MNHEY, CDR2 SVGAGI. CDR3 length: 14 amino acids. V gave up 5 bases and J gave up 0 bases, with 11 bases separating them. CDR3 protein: CASSRTGSSYEQYF. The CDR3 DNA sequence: TGTGCCAGCAGTCGGACTGGGAGCTCCTACGAGCAGTACTTC.

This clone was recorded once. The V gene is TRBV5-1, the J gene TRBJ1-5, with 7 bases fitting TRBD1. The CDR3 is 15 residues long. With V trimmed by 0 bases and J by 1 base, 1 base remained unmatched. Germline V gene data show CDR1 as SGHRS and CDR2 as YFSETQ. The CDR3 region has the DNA TGCGCCAGCAGCTTGGAGACAGGGAGCAATCAGCCCCAGCATTTT. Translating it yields CASSLETGSNQPQHF.

The CDR3: CASSLLLTGGNTEAFF. CDR3 DNA: TGTGCCAGCAGTTTATTGTTGACAGGTGGGAACACTGAAGCTTTCTTT. J is TRBJ1-1 and V is TRBV27; maybe TRBD1 (6 bases). Trimming removed 1 base at V and 1 base at J, with 13 bases between. The CDR3 has 16 residues. Germline V gives CDR1 MNHEY, CDR2 SMNVEV (reference sequence).

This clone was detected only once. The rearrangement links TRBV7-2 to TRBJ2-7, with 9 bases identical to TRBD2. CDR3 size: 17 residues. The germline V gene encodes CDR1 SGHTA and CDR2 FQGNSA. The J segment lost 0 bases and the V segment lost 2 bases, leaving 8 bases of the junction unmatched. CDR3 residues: CASSLSPSGIVSYEQYF. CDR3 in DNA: TGTGCCAGCAGCTTAAGCCCTAGCGGGATAGTCTCCTACGAGCAGTACTTC.

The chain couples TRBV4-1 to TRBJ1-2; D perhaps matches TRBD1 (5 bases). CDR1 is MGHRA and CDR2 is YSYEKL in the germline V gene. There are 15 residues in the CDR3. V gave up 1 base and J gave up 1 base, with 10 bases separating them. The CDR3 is CASSQASGDNYGYTF. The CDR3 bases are TGCGCCAGCAGCCAAGCCTCGGGGGATAACTATGGCTACACCTTC.

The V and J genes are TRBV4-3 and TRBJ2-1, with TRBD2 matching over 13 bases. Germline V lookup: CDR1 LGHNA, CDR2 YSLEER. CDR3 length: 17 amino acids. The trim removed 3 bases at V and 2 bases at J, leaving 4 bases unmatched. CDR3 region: CASSQDGLAGAYNEQFF. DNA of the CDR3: TGCGCCAGCAGCCAGGACGGACTAGCGGGAGCCTACAATGAGCAGTTCTTC.

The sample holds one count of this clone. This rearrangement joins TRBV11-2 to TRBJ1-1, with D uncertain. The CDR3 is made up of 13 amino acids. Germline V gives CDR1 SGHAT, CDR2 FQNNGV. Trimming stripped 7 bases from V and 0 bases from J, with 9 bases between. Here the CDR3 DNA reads TGTGCCAGCACCGGGAGTGTGAACACTGAAGCTTTCTTT. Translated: CASTGSVNTEAFF.

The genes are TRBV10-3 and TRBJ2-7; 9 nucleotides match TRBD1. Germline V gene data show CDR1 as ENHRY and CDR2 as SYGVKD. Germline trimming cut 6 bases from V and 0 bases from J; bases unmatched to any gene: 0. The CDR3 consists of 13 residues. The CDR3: CAIRDRGSYEQYF. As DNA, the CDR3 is TGTGCCATCAGGGACAGGGGCTCCTACGAGCAGTACTTC.

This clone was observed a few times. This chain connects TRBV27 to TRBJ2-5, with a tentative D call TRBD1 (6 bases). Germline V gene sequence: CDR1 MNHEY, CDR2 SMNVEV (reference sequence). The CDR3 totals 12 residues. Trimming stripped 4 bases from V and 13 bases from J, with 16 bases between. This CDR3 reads CASSSLQGRAYF. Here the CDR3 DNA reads TGTGCCAGCAGTTCATTACAGGGTCGGGCGTACTTC.

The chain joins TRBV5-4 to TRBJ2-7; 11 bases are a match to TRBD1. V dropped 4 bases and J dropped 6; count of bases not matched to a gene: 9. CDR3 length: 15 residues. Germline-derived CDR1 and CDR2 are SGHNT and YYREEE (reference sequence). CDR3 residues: CASSLGGTGGREQYF. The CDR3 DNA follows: TGTGCCAGCAGCCTTGGAGGGACAGGGGGACGCGAGCAGTACTTC.

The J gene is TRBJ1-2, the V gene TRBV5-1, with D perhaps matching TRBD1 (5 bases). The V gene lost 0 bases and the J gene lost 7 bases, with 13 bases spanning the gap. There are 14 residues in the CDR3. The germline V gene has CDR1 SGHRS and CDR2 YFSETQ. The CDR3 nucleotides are TGCGCCAGCAGCTTGGGGGGCAGGGAAGGTGGCTACACCTTC. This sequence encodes CASSLGGREGGYTF. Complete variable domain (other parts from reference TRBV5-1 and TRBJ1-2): KAGVTQTPRYLIKTRGQQVTLSCSPISGHRSVSWYQQTPGQGLQFLFEYFSETQRNKGNFPGRFSGRQFSNSRSEMNVSTLELGDSALYLCASSLGGREGGYTFGSGTRLTVV.

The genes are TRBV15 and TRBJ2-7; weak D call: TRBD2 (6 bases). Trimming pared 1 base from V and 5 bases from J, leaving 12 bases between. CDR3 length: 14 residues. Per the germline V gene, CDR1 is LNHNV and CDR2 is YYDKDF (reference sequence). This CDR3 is CATSRGGDSHEQYF. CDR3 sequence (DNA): TGTGCCACCAGCAGAGGTGGGGACTCACACGAGCAGTACTTC.

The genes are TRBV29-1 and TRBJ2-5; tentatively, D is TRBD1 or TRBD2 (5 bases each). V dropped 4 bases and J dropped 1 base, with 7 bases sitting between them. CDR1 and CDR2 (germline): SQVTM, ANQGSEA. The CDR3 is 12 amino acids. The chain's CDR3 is CSVGGTQETQYF. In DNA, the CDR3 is TGCAGCGTTGGGGGGACCCAAGAGACCCAGTACTTC.

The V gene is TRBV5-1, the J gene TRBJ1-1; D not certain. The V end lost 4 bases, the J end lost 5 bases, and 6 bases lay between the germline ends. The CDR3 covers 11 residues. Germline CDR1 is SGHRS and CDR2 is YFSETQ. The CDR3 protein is CASSTETEAFF. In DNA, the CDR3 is TGCGCCAGCAGCACTGAGACTGAAGCTTTCTTT.

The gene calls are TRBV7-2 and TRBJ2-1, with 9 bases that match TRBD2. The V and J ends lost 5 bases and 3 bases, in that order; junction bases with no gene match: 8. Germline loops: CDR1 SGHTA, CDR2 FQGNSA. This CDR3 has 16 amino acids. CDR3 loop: CASSLRASGNYNEQFF. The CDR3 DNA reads TGTGCCAGCAGCCTCCGGGCTAGCGGGAACTACAATGAGCAGTTCTTC.

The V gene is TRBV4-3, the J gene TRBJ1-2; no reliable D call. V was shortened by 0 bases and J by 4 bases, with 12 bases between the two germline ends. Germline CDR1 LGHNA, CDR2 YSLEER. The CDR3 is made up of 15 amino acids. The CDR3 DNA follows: TGCGCCAGCAGCCAAGATAAGTGGCGGATCTATGGCTACACCTTC. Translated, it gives CASSQDKWRIYGYTF.

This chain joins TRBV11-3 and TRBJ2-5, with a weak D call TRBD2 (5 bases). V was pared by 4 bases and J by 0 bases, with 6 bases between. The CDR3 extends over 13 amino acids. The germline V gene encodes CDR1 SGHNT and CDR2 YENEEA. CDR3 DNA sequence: TGTGCCAGCAGCTCGGGGTACCAAGAGACCCAGTACTTC. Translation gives CASSSGYQETQYF.

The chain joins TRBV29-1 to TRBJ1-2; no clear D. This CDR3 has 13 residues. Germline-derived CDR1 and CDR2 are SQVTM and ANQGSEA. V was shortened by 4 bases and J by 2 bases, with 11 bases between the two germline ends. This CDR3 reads CSVGGRSNYGYTF. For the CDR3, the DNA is TGCAGCGTTGGAGGCAGATCAAACTATGGCTACACCTTC. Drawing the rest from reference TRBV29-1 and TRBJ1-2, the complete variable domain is SAVISQKPSRDICQRGTSLTIQCQVDSQVTMMFWYRQQPGQSLTLIATANQGSEATYESGFVIDKFPISRPNLTFSTLTVSNMSPEDSSIYLCSVGGRSNYGYTFGSGTRLTVV.

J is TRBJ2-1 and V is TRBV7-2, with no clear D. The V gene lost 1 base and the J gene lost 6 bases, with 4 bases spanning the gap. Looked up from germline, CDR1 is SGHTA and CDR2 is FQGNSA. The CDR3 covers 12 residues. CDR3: CASSLELNEQFF. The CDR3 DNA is TGTGCCAGCAGCTTAGAGCTCAATGAGCAGTTCTTC. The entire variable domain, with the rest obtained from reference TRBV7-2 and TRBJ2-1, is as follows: GAGVSQSPSNKVTEKGKDVELRCDPISGHTALYWYRQSLGQGLEFLIYFQGNSAPDKSGLPSDRFSAERTGGSVSTLTIQRTQQEDSAVYLCASSLELNEQFFGPGTRLTVL.